One sample yielded the 29 T cell receptor beta chains listed below, sequenced in a study of blood T cell repertoires in COVID-19. Measured with immunoSEQ multiplex PCR; TCRdb has only the in-frame clones, and not every one. This table holds around 180,000 clones, 80% to 90% found once. Input material: peripheral blood. The receptor source for this set is a human donor with active or convalescent COVID-19. The donor label of this sample is uncertain.

On this clone: Within the sample, other DNA sequences also encode this same CDR3. The CDR3, as DNA: TGTGCCAGCAGCCCTACAGGGGGGCGCATGAACACTGAAGCTTTCTTT. Encoded protein: CASSPTGGRMNTEAFF. V is TRBV9 and J is TRBJ1-1, with TRBD1 identical over 8 bases. The CDR3 contains 16 residues. Germline assignment: CDR1 SGDLS and CDR2 YYNGEE. Trimming removed 4 bases from V and 0 bases from J; junction bases left unmatched: 8.

The chain links TRBV4-2 to TRBJ2-3; 12 nucleotides agree with TRBD2. CDR3 length equals 18 residues. The germline V gene encodes CDR1 LGHNA and CDR2 YNFKEQ. Trimming at V came to 0 bases and at J to 6 bases, leaving 10 bases not matched to a gene. CDR3 DNA: TGTGCCAGCAGCCAAGAACGGATGTTAGGGACTAGCGGGGATACGCAGTATTTT. Protein: CASSQERMLGTSGDTQYF.

CDR3 bases: TGTGCCAGCAGCTTAGAGACAGTAAATGAAAAACTGTTTTTT. Translated, it gives CASSLETVNEKLFF. V gene TRBV7-9 combines with J gene TRBJ1-4, with D possibly being TRBD1 (5 bases). Looked up from germline, CDR1 is SEHNR and CDR2 is FQNEAQ (reference sequence). CDR3 length: 14 residues. The V gene lost 1 base and the J gene lost 5 bases, with 8 bases spanning the gap.

V is TRBV28 and J is TRBJ1-3; unclear D gene. Trimming shortened V by 2 bases and J by 0 bases, and 8 bases separated the two germline ends. Looked up from germline, CDR1 is MDHEN and CDR2 is SYDVKM. This CDR3 has 15 residues. The CDR3 sequence is CASSLVQASGNTIYF. In DNA, the CDR3 is TGTGCCAGCAGTTTAGTCCAAGCCTCTGGAAACACCATATATTTT.

The CDR3 here is CASNSPATNEKLFF. In nucleotides, the CDR3 is TGTGCCAGCAATAGTCCCGCAACTAATGAAAAACTGTTTTTT. The V call is TRBV2, the J call TRBJ1-4; D gene uncertain. V gave up 7 bases and J gave up 0 bases, with 9 bases separating them. CDR1 SNHLY and CDR2 FYNNEI come from the germline V gene. This CDR3 has 14 residues. The complete variable domain, with remaining parts taken from reference TRBV2 and TRBJ1-4, reads EPEVTQTPSHQVTQMGQEVILRCVPISNHLYFYWYRQILGQKVEFLVSFYNNEISEKSEIFDDQFSVERPDGSNFTLKIRSTKLEDSAMYFCASNSPATNEKLFFGSGTQLSVL.

The chain has TRBV28 and TRBJ2-3; 7 bases line up with TRBD2. Trimming at V came to 10 bases and at J to 2 bases, leaving 12 bases not matched to a gene. CDR1 and CDR2 from the germline V gene are MDHEN and SYDVKM. CDR3 length: 15 amino acids. The CDR3 loop reads CAITPVRGDTDTQYF. The CDR3 nucleotides read TGTGCCATAACACCCGTACGGGGGGACACAGATACGCAGTATTTT. The full variable domain, its missing parts supplied by reference TRBV28 and TRBJ2-3, is DVKVTQSSRYLVKRTGEKVFLECVQDMDHENMFWYRQDPGLGLRLIYFSYDVKMKEKGDIPEGYSVSREKKERFSLILESASTNQTSMYLCAITPVRGDTDTQYFGPGTRLTVL.

The chain joins TRBV7-3 to TRBJ2-7, with 10 bases aligning to TRBD2. This CDR3 region has 15 residues. CDR1 and CDR2 from the germline V gene are SGHTA and FQGTGA. Unmatched junction bases numbered 4, after V lost 5 bases and J lost 0 bases. CDR3 sequence (DNA): TGTGCCAGCAGCCCACTAGCGGGGAGCTCCTACGAGCAGTACTTC. It translates to CASSPLAGSSYEQYF.

This chain joins TRBV6-2 or TRBV6-3 and TRBJ1-1; perhaps TRBD1 as D (5 bases). The CDR3 is 14 residues long. Germline V gene data show CDR1 as MNHEY and CDR2 as SVGEGT. The V and J ends lost 2 bases and 0 bases respectively, with 7 bases between them. DNA of the CDR3: TGTGCCAGCAGTTACCGGACACTGAACACTGAAGCTTTCTTT. Amino acid sequence: CASSYRTLNTEAFF.

The chain uses TRBV27 and TRBJ2-7, with TRBD2 as a possible D gene (6 bases). This CDR3 spans 14 amino acids. Trimming stripped 0 bases from V and 5 bases from J, with 11 bases between. Germline V gene sequence: CDR1 MNHEY, CDR2 SMNVEV (reference sequence). For the CDR3, the DNA is TGTGCCAGCAGTTTATCGCCGGGAGTCCACGAGCAGTACTTC. Translating gives CASSLSPGVHEQYF.

The chain couples TRBV5-6 to TRBJ2-5; 7 nucleotides match TRBD1. The CDR3 is made up of 14 amino acids. CDR1 is SGHDT and CDR2 is YYEEEE in the germline V gene. J was trimmed by 2 bases and V by 4 bases; bases with no gene match: 5. Written as DNA, the CDR3 is TGTGCCAGCAGCCTAGGGGGCAGGCAAGAGACCCAGTACTTC. Protein product: CASSLGGRQETQYF.

The chain joins TRBV11-3 to TRBJ2-7, with 7 bases identical to TRBD1. The CDR3 runs to 14 residues. Germline CDR1 reads SGHNT; CDR2 reads YENEEA. With 1 base clipped from V and 5 bases from J, the junction kept 5 bases outside the gene matches. CDR3 loop: CASSLGVQGNEQYF. The CDR3 DNA is TGTGCCAGCAGCTTAGGGGTACAGGGGAACGAGCAGTACTTC.

This clone was picked up a small number of times. This chain connects TRBV6-5 to TRBJ2-2; perhaps TRBD1 as D (6 bases). Trimming shortened V by 6 bases and J by 1 base, and 12 bases separated the two germline ends. The CDR3 is made up of 15 amino acids. Germline V gives CDR1 MNHEY, CDR2 SVGAGI. CDR3 coding DNA: TGTGCCAGCAGCTCCGGGACACTGAACACCGGGGAGCTGTTTTTT. It specifies CASSSGTLNTGELFF.

This rearrangement joins TRBV11-2 to TRBJ2-7; 8 positions agree with TRBD2. In germline, CDR1 is SGHAT, CDR2 FQNNGV. This CDR3 comprises 15 residues. Unmatched junction bases numbered 4, after V lost 1 base and J lost 2 bases. CDR3 residues: CASSLGTSWPYEQYF. In DNA form, the CDR3 reads TGTGCCAGCAGCTTAGGGACTAGCTGGCCCTACGAGCAGTACTTC.

In this sample, this clone turned up once. The rearrangement links TRBV9 to TRBJ2-7; TRBD1 aligns across 7 bases. V trimming: 0 bases; J trimming: 6 bases; junction bases outside the gene matches: 12. The CDR3 has 16 residues. CDR1 SGDLS and CDR2 YYNGEE come from the germline V gene. CDR3 nucleotide sequence: TGTGCCAGCAGCGTAGATGGAAGGGGGCGCATTTCCGAGCAGTACTTC. It yields the protein CASSVDGRGRISEQYF. Drawing the rest from reference TRBV9 and TRBJ2-7, the complete variable domain is DSGVTQTPKHLITATGQRVTLRCSPRSGDLSVYWYQQSLDQGLQFLIQYYNGEERAKGNILERFSAQQFPDLHSELNLSSLELGDSALYFCASSVDGRGRISEQYFGPGTRLTVT.

CDR3 DNA sequence: TGCGCCAGCAGCTTGTCCGCTAACTATGGCTACACCTTC. Its translation is CASSLSANYGYTF. This chain links TRBV5-1 with TRBJ1-2; D gene unclear. Germline V gene lookup returns CDR1 SGHRS and CDR2 YFSETQ. The CDR3 is made up of 13 amino acids. Trimming removed 1 base from V and 0 bases from J, with 4 bases in between.

The chain combines TRBV6-5 with TRBJ2-1; no reliable D call. CDR3 length equals 13 residues. Per the germline V gene, CDR1 is MNHEY and CDR2 is SVGAGI. Trimming took off 6 bases at V and 8 bases at J, with 14 bases between the two ends. CDR3 sequence reads: CASSPRSEDEQFF. CDR3 nucleotides: TGTGCCAGCAGCCCCCGAAGTGAGGATGAGCAGTTCTTC.

The rearrangement joins TRBV4-2 to TRBJ2-1; 12 positions agree with TRBD2. The germline V gene has CDR1 LGHNA and CDR2 YNFKEQ. CDR3 size: 16 residues. V shed 1 base, J shed 8 bases, and the junction held 6 bases outside the gene matches. The CDR3 DNA is TGTGCCAGCAGCCAAGGACTAGCGGGGGACCCCGATGAGCAGTTCTTC. It translates to CASSQGLAGDPDEQFF.

The chain couples TRBV12-3 or TRBV12-4 to TRBJ2-1; 8 positions agree with TRBD2. The CDR3 covers 13 residues. V gave up 10 bases and J gave up 1 base; unmatched junction bases: 3. The CDR3 reads CATSGGSYNEQFF. The CDR3 DNA sequence: TGTGCCACTTCGGGAGGGTCCTACAATGAGCAGTTCTTC.

The chain combines TRBV5-4 with TRBJ2-5; 7 nucleotides align to TRBD1. This CDR3 has 12 residues. The germline V gene has CDR1 SGHNT and CDR2 YYREEE (reference sequence). V dropped 9 bases and J dropped 2; count of bases not matched to a gene: 4. The CDR3 nucleotides are TGTGCCACAAACAGGGGACAAGAGACCCAGTACTTC. This sequence encodes CATNRGQETQYF.

The J gene is TRBJ2-3, the V gene TRBV4-1; 12 bases align to TRBD2. J lost 4 bases, V lost 1 base, and 12 bases had no gene match. Germline CDR1 is MGHRA and CDR2 is YSYEKL. This CDR3 is 19 amino acids long. In nucleotides, the CDR3 is TGCGCCAGCAGCCAAGTCGTAACTAGCGGGGGGCCCGGGGCAGATACGCAGTATTTT. This gives the protein CASSQVVTSGGPGADTQYF.

CDR3 protein: CASSGSTSNEQYF. The CDR3 DNA reads as TGTGCCAGCAGTGGATCGACTAGTAACGAGCAGTACTTC. The rearrangement uses TRBV25-1 and TRBJ2-7; possible D gene TRBD2, 6 bases. This CDR3 is 13 amino acids long. The germline CDR1 and CDR2 sequences are MGHDK and SYGVNS. Trimming removed 4 bases from V and 5 bases from J, with 12 bases in between.

A few counts support this clone. The chain carries TRBV19 and TRBJ2-2, with 12 bases matching TRBD2. CDR1 is LNHDA, CDR2 SQIVND, per germline (reference sequence). Unmatched junction bases numbered 3, after V lost 7 bases and J lost 3 bases. This CDR3 is 15 amino acids long. The CDR3 spells CASTLAGGHTGELFF. CDR3 DNA: TGTGCCAGTACCCTAGCGGGGGGGCACACCGGGGAGCTGTTTTTT.

This chain links TRBV19 with TRBJ2-1; 9 bases fit TRBD2. The CDR3 extends over 19 amino acids. Looked up from germline, CDR1 is LNHDA and CDR2 is SQIVND (reference sequence). V was clipped by 6 bases and J by 8 bases; unmatched bases: 23. The CDR3: CASRGPRGSSGITGDEQFF. The CDR3 DNA reads as TGTGCCAGTAGAGGGCCCCGAGGATCTAGCGGGATTACTGGGGATGAGCAGTTCTTC.

The J gene is TRBJ1-6, the V gene TRBV5-4; maybe TRBD1 (5 bases). The germline V gene encodes CDR1 SGHNT and CDR2 YYREEE (reference sequence). Trimming took 0 bases from V and 5 from J, leaving 12 bases between them. CDR3 length: 16 amino acids. The DNA of the CDR3 is TGTGCCAGCAGCTTGGGTCTCGACAGAAATAATTCACCCCTCCACTTT. Translation: CASSLGLDRNNSPLHF. Full variable domain (rest looked up from reference TRBV5-4 and TRBJ1-6): ETGVTQSPTHLIKTRGQQVTLRCSSQSGHNTVSWYQQALGQGPQFIFQYYREEENGRGNFPPRFSGLQFPNYSSELNVNALELDDSALYLCASSLGLDRNNSPLHFGNGTRLTVT.

V usage is TRBV6-5 and J usage is TRBJ1-1; D is unclear. This CDR3 contains 14 residues. The germline V gene encodes CDR1 MNHEY and CDR2 SVGAGI. The ends were cut back, 2 bases at V and 0 bases at J, with 7 bases in the middle. CDR3 amino acids: CASSYEKMNTEAFF. CDR3 coding DNA: TGTGCCAGCAGTTACGAGAAAATGAACACTGAAGCTTTCTTT.

The rearrangement links TRBV4-2 to TRBJ1-5; 7 bases are shared with TRBD1. CDR3 length: 17 residues. Germline lookup yields CDR1 LGHNA and CDR2 YNFKEQ. After removal of 2 bases from V and 4 bases from J, the junction contained 11 bases not matched to a gene. The CDR3 sequence is CASSQSLPGQLNQPQHF. The CDR3 DNA reads as TGTGCCAGCAGCCAATCATTACCGGGACAGCTTAATCAGCCCCAGCATTTT.

The rearrangement links TRBV5-1 to TRBJ1-3, with D possibly TRBD1 on 6 matching bases. Trimming removed 3 bases from V and 0 bases from J, with 13 bases in between. The CDR3 is 16 amino acids. From germline, CDR1 is SGHRS and CDR2 YFSETQ. For the CDR3, the DNA is TGCGCCAGCAGCTCCACAGGGTCGATCTCTGGAAACACCATATATTTT. The encoded protein is CASSSTGSISGNTIYF.

This clone has only one observation. The chain joins TRBV7-6 to TRBJ2-7; 8 nucleotides agree with TRBD1. Germline V CDR1 and CDR2: SGHVS, FNYEAQ. The CDR3 extends over 13 amino acids. V shed 3 bases, J shed 7 bases, and the junction held 5 bases outside the gene matches. CDR3: CASSFEYRGEQYF. The CDR3 bases are TGTGCCAGCAGCTTCGAGTACAGGGGGGAGCAGTACTTC.

This clone has more than one count but fewer than ten. The rearrangement links TRBV2 to TRBJ2-7; no clear D gene. Germline-derived CDR1 and CDR2 are SNHLY and FYNNEI. There are 12 residues in the CDR3. The V and J ends lost 4 bases and 3 bases respectively, with 7 bases between them. CDR3 loop: CASSVSFYEQYF. Here the CDR3 DNA reads TGTGCCAGCAGTGTGAGCTTCTACGAGCAGTACTTC.